The following is a T cell receptor beta chain sequence with its context. The sample comes from a study of blood T cell repertoires in COVID-19. Across the study: Acute and convalescent COVID-19 specimens originated in the United States, Italy and Spain. PBMCs, B-cell-depleted T cells, or T cells were the source of the cDNA or gDNA that made up the material.

Participants had their cohort set by participant-reported clinical history. In the source study's methods: Amplification with reference gene primers provided the estimates of nucleated cell counts. Repertoires were generated with immunoSEQ multiplex PCR, while TCRdb's copy carries only in-frame clones and drops some. V and J calls and clone size are as listed in that table; D and trimming were resolved from the DNA. The repertoire consists of 300,000 to 350,000 clones, with 80% to 90% occurring once and the leading ten covering 5% to 6%. The CDR3 runs to 13 residues. Germline V lookup: CDR1 SGHDN, CDR2 FVKESK. With 6 bases clipped from V and 7 bases from J, the junction kept 8 bases outside the gene matches.

Sequencing used PBMCs or T cells enriched from blood (not recorded which). This TCR was recovered from a man aged 25 to 45 who had recovered from COVID-19. This chain uses TRBV14 with TRBJ1-2, with 7 bases matching TRBD1. The CDR3 loop reads CASSYDRASGYTF. CDR3 DNA: TGTGCCAGCAGTTATGACAGGGCCTCTGGCTACACCTTC.